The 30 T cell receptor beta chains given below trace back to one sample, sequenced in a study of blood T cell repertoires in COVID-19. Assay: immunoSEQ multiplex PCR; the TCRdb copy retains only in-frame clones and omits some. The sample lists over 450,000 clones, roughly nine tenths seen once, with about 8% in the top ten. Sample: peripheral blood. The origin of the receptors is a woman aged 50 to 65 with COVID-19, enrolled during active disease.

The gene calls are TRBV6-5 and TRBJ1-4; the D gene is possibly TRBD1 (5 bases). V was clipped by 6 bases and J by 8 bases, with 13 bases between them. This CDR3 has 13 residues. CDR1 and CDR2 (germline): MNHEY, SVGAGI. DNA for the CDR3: TGTGCCAGCAGCCCCCGGGGGGTGGAAAAACTGTTTTTT. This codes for CASSPRGVEKLFF.

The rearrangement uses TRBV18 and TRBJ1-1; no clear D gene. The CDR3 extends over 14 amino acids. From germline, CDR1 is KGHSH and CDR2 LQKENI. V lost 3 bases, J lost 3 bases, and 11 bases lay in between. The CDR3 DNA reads TGTGCCAGCTCACCGACGGTCCTAGACACTGAAGCTTTCTTT. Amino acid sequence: CASSPTVLDTEAFF.

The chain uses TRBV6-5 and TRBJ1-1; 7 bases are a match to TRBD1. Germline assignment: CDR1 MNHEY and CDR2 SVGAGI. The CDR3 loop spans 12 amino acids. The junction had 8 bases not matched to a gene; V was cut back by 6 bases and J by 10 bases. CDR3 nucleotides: TGTGCCAGCAGCCCCGACAGGGTCGGAGCTTTCTTT. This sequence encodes CASSPDRVGAFF.

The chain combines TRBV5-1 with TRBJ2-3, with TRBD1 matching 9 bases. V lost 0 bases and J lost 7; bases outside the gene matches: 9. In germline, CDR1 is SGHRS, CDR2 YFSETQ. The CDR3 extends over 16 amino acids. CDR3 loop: CASSLGGDRVYNTQYF. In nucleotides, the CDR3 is TGCGCCAGCAGCTTGGGAGGGGACAGGGTTTATAATACGCAGTATTTT. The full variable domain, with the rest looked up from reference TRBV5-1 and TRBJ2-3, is KAGVTQTPRYLIKTRGQQVTLSCSPISGHRSVSWYQQTPGQGLQFLFEYFSETQRNKGNFPGRFSGRQFSNSRSEMNVSTLELGDSALYLCASSLGGDRVYNTQYFGPGTRLTVL.

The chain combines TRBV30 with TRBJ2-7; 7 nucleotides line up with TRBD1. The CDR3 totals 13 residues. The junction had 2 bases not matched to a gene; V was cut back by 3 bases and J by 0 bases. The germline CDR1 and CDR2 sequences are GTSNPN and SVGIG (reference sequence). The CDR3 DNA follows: TGTGCCTGGAGCTGGACAGGCTCCTACGAGCAGTACTTC. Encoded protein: CAWSWTGSYEQYF.

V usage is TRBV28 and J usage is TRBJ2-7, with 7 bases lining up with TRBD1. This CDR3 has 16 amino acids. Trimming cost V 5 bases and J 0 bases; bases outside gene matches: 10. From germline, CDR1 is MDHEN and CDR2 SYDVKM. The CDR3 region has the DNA TGTGCCAGCAGTCTCCCTGGGACAGCAACCTCCTACGAGCAGTACTTC. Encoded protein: CASSLPGTATSYEQYF.

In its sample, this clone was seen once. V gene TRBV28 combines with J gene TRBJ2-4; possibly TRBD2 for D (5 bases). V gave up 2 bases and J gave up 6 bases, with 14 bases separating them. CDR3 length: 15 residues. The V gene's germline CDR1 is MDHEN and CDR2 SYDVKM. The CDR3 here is CASSLAKEAGNIQYF. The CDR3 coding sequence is TGTGCCAGCAGTTTAGCCAAGGAGGCAGGAAACATTCAGTACTTC.

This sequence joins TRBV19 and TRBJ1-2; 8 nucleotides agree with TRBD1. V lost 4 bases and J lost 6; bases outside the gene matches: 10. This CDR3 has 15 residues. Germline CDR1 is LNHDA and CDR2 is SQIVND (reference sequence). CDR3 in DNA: TGTGCCAGTAGTACCCCGGGACAGGAATGGGATGGCTACACCTTC. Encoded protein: CASSTPGQEWDGYTF.

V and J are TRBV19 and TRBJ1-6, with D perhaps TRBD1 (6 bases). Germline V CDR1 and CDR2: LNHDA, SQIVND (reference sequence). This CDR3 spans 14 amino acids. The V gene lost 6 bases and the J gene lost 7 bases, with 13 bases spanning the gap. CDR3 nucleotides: TGTGCCAGTAGAGAGGGACAACAGAATTCACCCCTCCACTTT. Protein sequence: CASREGQQNSPLHF.

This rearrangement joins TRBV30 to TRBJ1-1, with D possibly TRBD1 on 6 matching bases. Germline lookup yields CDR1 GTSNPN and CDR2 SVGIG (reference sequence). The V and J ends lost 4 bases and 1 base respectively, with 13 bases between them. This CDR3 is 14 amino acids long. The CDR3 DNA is TGTGCCTGGACCGCAGGACAGAGGAACACTGAAGCTTTCTTT. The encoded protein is CAWTAGQRNTEAFF.

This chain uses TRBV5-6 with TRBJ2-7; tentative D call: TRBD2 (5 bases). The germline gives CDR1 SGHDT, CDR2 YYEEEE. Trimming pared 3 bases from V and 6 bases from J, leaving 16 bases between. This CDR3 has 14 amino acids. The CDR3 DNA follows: TGTGCCAGCAGCTCCCCACACTCCGGGGTCGAGCAGTACTTC. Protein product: CASSSPHSGVEQYF.

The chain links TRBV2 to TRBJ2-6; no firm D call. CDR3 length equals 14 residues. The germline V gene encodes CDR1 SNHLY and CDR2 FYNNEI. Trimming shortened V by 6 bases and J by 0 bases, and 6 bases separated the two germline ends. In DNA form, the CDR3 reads TGTGCCAGCAGGAGGTACTCTGGGGCCAACGTCCTGACTTTC. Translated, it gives CASRRYSGANVLTF. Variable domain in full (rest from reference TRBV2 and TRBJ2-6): EPEVTQTPSHQVTQMGQEVILRCVPISNHLYFYWYRQILGQKVEFLVSFYNNEISEKSEIFDDQFSVERPDGSNFTLKIRSTKLEDSAMYFCASRRYSGANVLTFGAGSRLTVL.

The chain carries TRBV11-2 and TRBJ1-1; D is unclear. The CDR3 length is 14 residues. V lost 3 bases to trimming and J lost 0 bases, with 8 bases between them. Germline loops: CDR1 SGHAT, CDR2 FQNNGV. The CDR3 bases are TGTGCCAGCAGCTTTAGCGGCATGAACACTGAAGCTTTCTTT. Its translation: CASSFSGMNTEAFF.

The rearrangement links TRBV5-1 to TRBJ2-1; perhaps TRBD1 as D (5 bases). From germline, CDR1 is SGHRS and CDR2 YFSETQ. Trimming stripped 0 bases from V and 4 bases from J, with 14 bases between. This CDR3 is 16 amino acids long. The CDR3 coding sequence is TGCGCCAGCAGCTTGGCGTCTGGGGCAGCATACAATGAGCAGTTCTTC. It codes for CASSLASGAAYNEQFF.

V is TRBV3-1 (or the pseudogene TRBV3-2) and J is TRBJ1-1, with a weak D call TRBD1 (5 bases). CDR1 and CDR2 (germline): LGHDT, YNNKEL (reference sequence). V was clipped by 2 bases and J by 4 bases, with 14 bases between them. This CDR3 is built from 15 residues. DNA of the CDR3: TGTGCCAGCAGCCAAAGCGGGGCGCGGAGCACTGAAGCTTTCTTT. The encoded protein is CASSQSGARSTEAFF.

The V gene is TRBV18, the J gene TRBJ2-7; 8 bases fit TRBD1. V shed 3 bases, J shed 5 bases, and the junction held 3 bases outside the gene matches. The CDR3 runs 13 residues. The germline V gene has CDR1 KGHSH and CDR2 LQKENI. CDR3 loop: CASSPDRADEQYF. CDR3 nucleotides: TGTGCCAGCTCACCGGACAGGGCTGACGAGCAGTACTTC.

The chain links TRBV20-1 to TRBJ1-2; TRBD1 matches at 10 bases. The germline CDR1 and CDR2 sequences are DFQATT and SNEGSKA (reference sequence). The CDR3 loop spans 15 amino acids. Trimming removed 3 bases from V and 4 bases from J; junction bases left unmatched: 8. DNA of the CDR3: TGCAGTGCTAGTCTATCGGGACAGGGGACCTATGGCTACACCTTC. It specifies CSASLSGQGTYGYTF.

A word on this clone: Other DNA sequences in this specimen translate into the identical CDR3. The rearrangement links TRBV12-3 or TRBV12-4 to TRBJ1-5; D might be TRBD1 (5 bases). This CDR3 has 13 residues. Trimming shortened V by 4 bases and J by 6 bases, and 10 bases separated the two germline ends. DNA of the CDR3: TGTGCCAGCAGTTGGGGGGAGGGTCAGCCCCAGCATTTT. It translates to CASSWGEGQPQHF.

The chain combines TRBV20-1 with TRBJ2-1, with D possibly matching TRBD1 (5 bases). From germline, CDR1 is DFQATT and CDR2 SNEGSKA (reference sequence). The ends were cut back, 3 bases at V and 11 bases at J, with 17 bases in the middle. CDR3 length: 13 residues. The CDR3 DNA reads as TGCAGTGCTAGTGAGTTACAGGACCGAAAGCAGTTCTTC. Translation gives CSASELQDRKQFF.

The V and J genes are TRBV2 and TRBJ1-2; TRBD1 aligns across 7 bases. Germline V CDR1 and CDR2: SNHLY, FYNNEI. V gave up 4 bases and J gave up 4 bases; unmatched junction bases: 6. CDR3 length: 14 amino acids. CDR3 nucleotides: TGTGCCAGCAGTGGAAACAGGGGCGGCTATGGCTACACCTTC. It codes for CASSGNRGGYGYTF.

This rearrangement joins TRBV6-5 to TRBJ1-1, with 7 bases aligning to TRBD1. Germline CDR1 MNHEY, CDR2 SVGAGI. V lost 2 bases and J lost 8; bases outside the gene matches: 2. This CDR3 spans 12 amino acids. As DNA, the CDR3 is TGTGCCAGCAGTTACCGGGGACAGGAAGCTTTCTTT. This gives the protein CASSYRGQEAFF.

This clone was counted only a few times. The CDR3 here is CASSQLGGSTGELFF. Written as DNA, the CDR3 is TGTGCCAGCAGCCAATTGGGGGGGAGCACCGGGGAGCTGTTTTTT. The chain joins TRBV14 to TRBJ2-2; the match to TRBD2 covers 7 bases. The CDR3 runs to 15 residues. V was clipped by 2 bases and J by 4 bases; unmatched bases: 4. The V gene's germline CDR1 is SGHDN and CDR2 FVKESK.

CDR3 amino acids: CASRRDSYGYTF. DNA of the CDR3: TGTGCCAGCAGGAGGGACAGTTATGGCTACACCTTC. The chain carries TRBV6-5 and TRBJ1-2; 7 bases match TRBD1. CDR1 and CDR2 (germline): MNHEY, SVGAGI. CDR3 size: 12 residues. V shed 6 bases, J shed 5 bases, and the junction held 3 bases outside the gene matches.

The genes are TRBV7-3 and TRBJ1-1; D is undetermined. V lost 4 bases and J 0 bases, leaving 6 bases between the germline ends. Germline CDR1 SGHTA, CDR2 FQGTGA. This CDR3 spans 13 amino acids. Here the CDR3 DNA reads TGTGCCAGCAGCTCCCTAGTGAACACTGAAGCTTTCTTT. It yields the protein CASSSLVNTEAFF.

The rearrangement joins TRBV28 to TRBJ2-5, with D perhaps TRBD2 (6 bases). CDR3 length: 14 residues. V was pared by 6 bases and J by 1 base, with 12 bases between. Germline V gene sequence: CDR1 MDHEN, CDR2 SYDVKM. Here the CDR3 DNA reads TGTGCCAGCAGGGGAGGAGCCCTCCAAGAGACCCAGTACTTC. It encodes CASRGGALQETQYF.

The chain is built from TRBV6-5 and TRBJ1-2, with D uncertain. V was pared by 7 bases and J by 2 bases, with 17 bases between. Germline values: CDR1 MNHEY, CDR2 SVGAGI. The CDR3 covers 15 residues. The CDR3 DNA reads TGTGCCAGCACCTTCTCCCGCGCAGGCAACTATGGCTACACCTTC. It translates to CASTFSRAGNYGYTF.

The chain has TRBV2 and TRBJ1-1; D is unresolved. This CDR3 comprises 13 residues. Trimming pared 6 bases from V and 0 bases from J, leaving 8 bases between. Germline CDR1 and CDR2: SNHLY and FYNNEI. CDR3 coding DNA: TGTGCCAGCAGGGAGGGCGTGAACACTGAAGCTTTCTTT. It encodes CASREGVNTEAFF.

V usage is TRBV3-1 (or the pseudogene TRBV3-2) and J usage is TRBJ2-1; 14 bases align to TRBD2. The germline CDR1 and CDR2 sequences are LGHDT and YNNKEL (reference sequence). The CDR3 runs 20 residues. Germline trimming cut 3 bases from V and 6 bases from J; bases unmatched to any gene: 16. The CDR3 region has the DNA TGTGCCAGCAGCCACGATCCGGGACTAGCGGGGGAGTATACAATCAATGAGCAGTTCTTC. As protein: CASSHDPGLAGEYTINEQFF.

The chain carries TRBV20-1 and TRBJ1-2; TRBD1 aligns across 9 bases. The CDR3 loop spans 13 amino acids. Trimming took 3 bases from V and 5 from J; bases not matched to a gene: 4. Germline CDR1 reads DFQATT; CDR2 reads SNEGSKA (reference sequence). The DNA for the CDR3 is TGCAGTGCTAGTTCCGACAGGGGGTATGGCTACACCTTC. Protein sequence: CSASSDRGYGYTF.

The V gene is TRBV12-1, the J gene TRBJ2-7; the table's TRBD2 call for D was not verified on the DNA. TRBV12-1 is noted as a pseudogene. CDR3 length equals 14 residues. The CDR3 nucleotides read TGTGCCAGCAGCCCTAGCGGGGGTCCCTACGAGCAGTACTTC. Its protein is CASSPSGGPYEQYF.